These 29 T cell receptor beta chains share one sample of origin, sequenced in a study of sequential checkpoint blockade in melanoma. Treatment specified: randomized to nivolumab then ipilimumab (arm A) or the reverse (arm B). Some clones are missing from TCRdb's copy, which holds only in-frame ones; the method was immunoSEQ multiplex PCR. The sample shows approximately 11,000 clones, about 26% of them seen only once. The sequenced sample was tumor tissue (inferred from file names), obtained from a patient given nivolumab and ipilimumab in sequence. The receptor set was obtained from a human donor with melanoma.

This clone turned up a few times. The gene calls are TRBV4-1 and TRBJ2-1; D call uncertain. CDR1 MGHRA and CDR2 YSYEKL come from the germline V gene. This CDR3 is 14 amino acids long. V lost 0 bases and J 10 bases, leaving 13 bases between the germline ends. The CDR3 region has the DNA TGCGCCAGCAGCCAAGATCTCACCGTTAGCGAGCAGTTCTTC. Translation: CASSQDLTVSEQFF.

This rearrangement joins TRBV19 to TRBJ2-2; the D is unclear. V lost 4 bases, J lost 2 bases, and 2 bases lay in between. Germline values: CDR1 LNHDA, CDR2 SQIVND (reference sequence). This CDR3 region has 12 residues. The DNA for the CDR3 is TGTGCCAGTAGTACTAACACCGGGGAGCTGTTTTTT. Its translation: CASSTNTGELFF.

This clone was observed a handful of times. The rearrangement links TRBV11-3 to TRBJ1-4; 10 nucleotides line up with TRBD1. Germline CDR1 SGHNT, CDR2 YENEEA. The trim removed 5 bases at V and 6 bases at J, leaving 6 bases unmatched. The CDR3 consists of 15 residues. The CDR3 loop is CASSLGTGADEKLFF. In nucleotides, the CDR3 is TGTGCCAGCAGCCTCGGGACAGGGGCGGATGAAAAACTGTTTTTT.

This clone was seen many times. The junction departs from the called germline gene at one end, perhaps through a read error. The same CDR3 is also encoded by other DNA sequences in this sample. The chain employs TRBV15 and TRBJ2-2; a weak D match, TRBD2 (7 bases). Germline values: CDR1 LNHNV, CDR2 YYDKDF (reference sequence). The CDR3 is 14 amino acids. CDR3 sequence (DNA): TGTGCCACCAGGAGAGGGGGGGGGCCCGGGGAGCTGTTTTTT. Its protein is CATRRGGGPGELFF. Full variable domain (outside the CDR3, taken from reference TRBV15 and TRBJ2-2): DAMVIQNPRYQVTQFGKPVTLSCSQTLNHNVMYWYQQKSSQAPKLLFHYYDKDFNNEADTPDNFQSRRPNTSFCFLDIRSPGLGDTAMYLCATRRGGGPGELFFGEGSRLTVL.

The V call is TRBV19, the J call TRBJ1-1; D is unclear. The CDR3 consists of 16 residues. Germline values: CDR1 LNHDA, CDR2 SQIVND (reference sequence). V dropped 4 bases and J dropped 4 bases, with 19 bases sitting between them. CDR3 DNA: TGTGCCAGTAGTACTGTGGGCGGCCGGTTCGGCACTGAAGCTTTCTTT. Translating it yields CASSTVGGRFGTEAFF.

The table lists this clone with a few counts. The chain links TRBV6-8 to TRBJ1-4; no clear D. The V and J ends lost 5 bases and 2 bases respectively, with 12 bases between them. Germline CDR1 and CDR2: MNHGY and SAAAGT. CDR3 length: 15 amino acids. The CDR3 protein is CASSPHAGTNEKLFF. The CDR3 DNA reads as TGTGCCAGCAGTCCGCACGCGGGGACTAATGAAAAACTGTTTTTT.

This clone was recorded at least ten times. The chain links TRBV11-3 to TRBJ2-2, with D uncertain. The germline V and J ends were trimmed by 2 bases and 2 bases, with 6 bases remaining between them. Germline CDR1 SGHNT, CDR2 YENEEA. This CDR3 region has 14 residues. The CDR3 is CASSLMVNTGELFF. The CDR3 coding sequence is TGTGCCAGCAGCTTAATGGTCAACACCGGGGAGCTGTTTTTT.

This rearrangement joins TRBV12-5 to TRBJ2-2, with D tentatively TRBD1 or TRBD2 (6 bases each). Trimming cost V 4 bases and J 0 bases, with 9 bases left between them. The CDR3 contains 15 residues. CDR1 is LGHNT and CDR2 is FRNRAP in the germline V gene. DNA for the CDR3: TGTGCTAGTGGTTGGGGGGCCGCGAACACCGGGGAGCTGTTTTTT. This translates into CASGWGAANTGELFF. The whole variable domain, filled in from reference TRBV12-5 and TRBJ2-2, reads DARVTQTPRHKVTEMGQEVTMRCQPILGHNTVFWYRQTMMQGLELLAYFRNRAPLDDSGMPKDRFSAEMPDATLATLKIQPSEPRDSAVYFCASGWGAANTGELFFGEGSRLTVL.

This clone is deemed large (0.1 to 1%). V gene TRBV29-1 combines with J gene TRBJ1-2; TRBD1 agrees at 7 bases. The germline V gene encodes CDR1 SQVTM and CDR2 ANQGSEA. CDR3 length equals 12 residues. The ends lost 6 bases at V and 6 bases at J; junction bases unmatched: 7. The CDR3 DNA is TGCAGCGTAATTACAGGGGTGGATGGCTACACCTTC. Its protein product is CSVITGVDGYTF.

This clone was observed a few times. The chain carries TRBV9 and TRBJ2-1, with TRBD2 matching 11 bases. From germline, CDR1 is SGDLS and CDR2 YYNGEE. Trimming removed 4 bases from V and 7 bases from J; junction bases left unmatched: 16. The CDR3 is made up of 18 amino acids. CDR3 loop: CASSSTMHSGGAGNEQFF. CDR3 nucleotides: TGTGCCAGCAGCTCCACGATGCATAGCGGGGGGGCCGGTAATGAGCAGTTCTTC.

This clone was observed a handful of times. The rearrangement uses TRBV11-3 and TRBJ2-1; D is possibly TRBD1 or TRBD2 (5 bases each). The CDR3 covers 14 residues. Germline V gene sequence: CDR1 SGHNT, CDR2 YENEEA. V shed 1 base and J shed 4 bases, with 8 bases lying between them. The CDR3 spells CASSLGGGYNEQFF. CDR3 in DNA: TGTGCCAGCAGCTTAGGTGGGGGTTACAATGAGCAGTTCTTC.

This clone has just a few counts. The chain has TRBV6-8 and TRBJ1-5; 8 bases are a match to TRBD1. Looked up from germline, CDR1 is MNHGY and CDR2 is SAAAGT. The CDR3 has 14 residues. V shed 4 bases and J 3 bases; nucleotides not matched to a gene: 2. CDR3 in amino acids: CASSLDRVNQPQHF. CDR3 nucleotides: TGTGCCAGCAGTTTGGACAGGGTCAATCAGCCCCAGCATTTT.

This clone is medium-sized by share. The gene calls are TRBV6-8 and TRBJ1-2, with D maybe TRBD1 (5 bases). Germline CDR1 reads MNHGY; CDR2 reads SAAAGT. The CDR3 totals 15 residues. Trimming shortened V by 2 bases and J by 3 bases, and 13 bases separated the two germline ends. In nucleotides, the CDR3 is TGTGCCAGCAGTTACCAGGGAGGGTCGGACTATGGCTACACCTTC. Translating it yields CASSYQGGSDYGYTF.

This clone was seen more than once but under ten times. The gene calls are TRBV6-8 and TRBJ2-1; 9 nucleotides agree with TRBD2. There are 14 residues in the CDR3. The V segment lost 9 bases and the J segment 8 bases; nucleotides outside the gene matches: 11. The germline CDR1 and CDR2 sequences are MNHGY and SAAAGT. The CDR3 spells CASYGGGAGDEQFF. CDR3 nucleotides: TGTGCCAGTTATGGCGGGGGGGCGGGGGATGAGCAGTTCTTC.

This clone was observed a handful of times. The genes are TRBV5-8 and TRBJ2-2; no firm D call. Trimming cost V 4 bases and J 6 bases, with 10 bases left between them. Germline CDR1 SGHTS, CDR2 YDEGEE. There are 13 residues in the CDR3. The CDR3 DNA follows: TGTGCCAGCAGCCACGACGAGTCCGGGGAGCTGTTTTTT. Translation: CASSHDESGELFF.

The gene calls are TRBV6-7 and TRBJ1-3; D remains unclear. TRBV6-7 is noted as an ORF with a role that remains uncertain. The length of the CDR3 is 12 residues. Trimming took off 3 bases at V and 3 bases at J, with 3 bases between the two ends. CDR3 sequence: CASSYFGNTIYF. The CDR3, as DNA: TGTGCCAGCAGTTATTTTGGAAACACCATATATTTT.

V usage is TRBV5-1 and J usage is TRBJ2-1; 10 nucleotides agree with TRBD2. CDR3 length: 18 amino acids. Losses at the gene ends were 0 bases for V and 0 bases for J; bases not matched to a gene: 6. Per the germline V gene, CDR1 is SGHRS and CDR2 is YFSETQ. The CDR3 loop is CASSLDLAGASSYNEQFF. The CDR3 DNA follows: TGCGCCAGCAGCTTGGATCTAGCGGGGGCCAGCTCCTACAATGAGCAGTTCTTC.

The J gene is TRBJ1-2, the V gene TRBV1. TRBV1 is a documented pseudogene. The CDR3 has 16 amino acids. CDR3 in amino acids: CASSQDQIARGEGYTF. CDR3 nucleotide sequence: TGCGCCAGCAGCCAAGATCAAATCGCGAGGGGCGAGGGCTACACCTTC.

The table lists this clone with a few counts. This sequence joins TRBV6-8 and TRBJ1-4, with D maybe TRBD1 (5 bases). Trimming cost V 4 bases and J 4 bases, with 13 bases left between them. CDR1 and CDR2 (germline): MNHGY, SAAAGT. This CDR3 contains 15 residues. The CDR3 bases are TGTGCCAGCAGTTGGGGGGGAGTCGATAATGAAAAACTGTTTTTT. This codes for CASSWGGVDNEKLFF.

V gene TRBV4-1 combines with J gene TRBJ1-3; the D gene is possibly TRBD1 (6 bases). Trimming left V 0 bases short and J 4 bases short, with 10 bases between. The CDR3 has 15 amino acids. Germline-derived CDR1 and CDR2 are MGHRA and YSYEKL. The CDR3 spells CASSQEGGFGNTIYF. Here the CDR3 DNA reads TGCGCCAGCAGCCAAGAAGGGGGGTTCGGAAACACCATATATTTT.

This clone has just a few counts. V is TRBV15 and J is TRBJ2-1, with a possible D match to TRBD1 (6 bases). The V and J ends lost 2 bases and 9 bases respectively, with 14 bases between them. Germline loops: CDR1 LNHNV, CDR2 YYDKDF (reference sequence). CDR3 length: 14 residues. The CDR3 is CATSRSRQDGEQFF. The CDR3, as DNA: TGTGCCACCAGCAGATCCCGACAGGACGGTGAGCAGTTCTTC.

This chain links TRBV12-5 with TRBJ2-1; TRBD1 or TRBD2 may be the D gene (6 bases each). The CDR3 is 14 residues long. Germline CDR1 is LGHNT and CDR2 is FRNRAP. In DNA, the CDR3 is TGTGCCAGCATCCTTGGGGGGCTATACAATGAGCAGTTCTTC. Encoded protein: CASILGGLYNEQFF. Variable domain in full (rest from reference TRBV12-5 and TRBJ2-1): DARVTQTPRHKVTEMGQEVTMRCQPILGHNTVFWYRQTMMQGLELLAYFRNRAPLDDSGMPKDRFSAEMPDATLATLKIQPSEPRDSAVYFCASILGGLYNEQFFGPGTRLTVL.

This clone has only a few counts. This chain connects TRBV18 to TRBJ2-3; D is uncertain. The CDR3 is 13 residues long. Germline V gene data show CDR1 as KGHSH and CDR2 as LQKENI. V lost 2 bases, J lost 0 bases, and 3 bases lay in between. The CDR3 reads CASSPYSTDTQYF. The CDR3 DNA is TGTGCCAGCTCACCATATAGCACAGATACGCAGTATTTT.

This clone was detected ten times or more. This chain connects TRBV11-3 to TRBJ1-4; D not certain. Germline assignment: CDR1 SGHNT and CDR2 YENEEA. The CDR3 consists of 14 residues. V lost 3 bases and J lost 8, with 13 bases in between. CDR3 protein: CASSLRAAREKLFF. CDR3 nucleotide sequence: TGTGCCAGCAGCTTGCGGGCAGCGCGAGAAAAACTGTTTTTT.

This sequence joins TRBV30 and TRBJ1-4, with 9 nucleotides matching TRBD1. This CDR3 spans 16 amino acids. Germline V gene lookup returns CDR1 GTSNPN and CDR2 SVGIG (reference sequence). V lost 2 bases and J lost 4; bases outside the gene matches: 8. The CDR3, as DNA: TGTGCCTGGAGTCGAGGGGCGACAGGGGGTAATGAAAAACTGTTTTTT. It codes for CAWSRGATGGNEKLFF.

This sequence joins TRBV19 and TRBJ1-6; D possibly corresponds to TRBD1 (6 bases). V shed 3 bases and J shed 5 bases, with 11 bases lying between them. Looked up from germline, CDR1 is LNHDA and CDR2 is SQIVND (reference sequence). The CDR3 extends over 15 amino acids. In nucleotides, the CDR3 is TGTGCCAGTAGTATTCAGGGGAAGGATAATTCACCCCTCCACTTT. Translation gives CASSIQGKDNSPLHF.

V and J are TRBV18 and TRBJ2-7; D unresolved. The germline V and J ends were trimmed by 6 bases and 0 bases, with 12 bases remaining between them. Per germline, CDR1 KGHSH and CDR2 LQKENI. There are 14 residues in the CDR3. The CDR3 region is CASSRDTNSYEQYF. CDR3 sequence (DNA): TGTGCCAGCTCCCGAGACACAAACTCCTACGAGCAGTACTTC.

This chain uses TRBV5-1 with TRBJ2-1, with 7 bases matching TRBD1. Germline values: CDR1 SGHRS, CDR2 YFSETQ. Trimming took 2 bases from V and 4 from J; bases not matched to a gene: 6. This CDR3 has 15 residues. CDR3: CASSFSGQLYNEQFF. The DNA of the CDR3 is TGCGCCAGCAGCTTCTCGGGACAGCTATACAATGAGCAGTTCTTC. The whole variable domain, remainder taken from reference TRBV5-1 and TRBJ2-1, is KAGVTQTPRYLIKTRGQQVTLSCSPISGHRSVSWYQQTPGQGLQFLFEYFSETQRNKGNFPGRFSGRQFSNSRSEMNVSTLELGDSALYLCASSFSGQLYNEQFFGPGTRLTVL.

The chain links TRBV19 to TRBJ1-1; TRBD1 is a possible D gene (5 bases). The germline V gene has CDR1 LNHDA and CDR2 SQIVND (reference sequence). Trimming shortened V by 5 bases and J by 4 bases, and 11 bases separated the two germline ends. This CDR3 has 13 residues. CDR3 coding DNA: TGTGCCAGTAGTCCCGGACACATCACTGAAGCTTTCTTT. It is translated as CASSPGHITEAFF.